The 24 T cell receptor beta chains given below trace back to one sample, sequenced in a study of radiotherapy plus CTLA-4 blockade in lung cancer (dated by TCRdb to 2016 to 2019). The protocol used for the library was the immunoSEQ multiplex PCR assay. The table comes from immuneACCESS by way of TCRdb, which keeps in-frame sequences with V and J called. Part of the clones is missing from these tables; in studies checked, under half for an unresolved V gene and the rest for unknown reasons. The sample table contains about 76,000 clones; only one count was recorded for about 84% of them. The ten largest clones add up to about 0.79% of the sample. The sequences come from peripheral blood, collected from a patient treated with radiotherapy plus ipilimumab. The receptor set was obtained from a human donor with non-small cell lung cancer who had stable disease on radiotherapy plus ipilimumab.

The genes are TRBV11-1 and TRBJ1-1; 8 bases align to TRBD1. V shed 3 bases, J shed 1 base, and the junction held 10 bases outside the gene matches. The CDR3 extends over 17 amino acids. Germline V lookup: CDR1 SGHAT, CDR2 FQDESV (reference sequence). CDR3 sequence: CASSFPRRGQENTEAFF. CDR3 bases: TGTGCCAGCAGCTTCCCCCGGAGGGGACAGGAGAACACTGAAGCTTTCTTT. Using reference TRBV11-1 and TRBJ1-1 for the parts outside the CDR3, the full variable domain is EAEVAQSPRYKITEKSQAVAFWCDPISGHATLYWYRQILGQGPELLVQFQDESVVDDSQLPKDRFSAERLKGVDSTLKIQPAELGDSAMYLCASSFPRRGQENTEAFFGQGTRLTVV.

This clone appeared once. The V and J genes are TRBV7-2 and TRBJ2-2; 7 bases map to TRBD2. The CDR3 has 15 amino acids. V shed 5 bases, J shed 0 bases, and the junction held 3 bases outside the gene matches. Germline V gene lookup returns CDR1 SGHTA and CDR2 FQGNSA. The CDR3 sequence is CASSLGGSNTGELFF. CDR3 sequence (DNA): TGTGCCAGCAGCCTGGGGGGGTCGAACACCGGGGAGCTGTTTTTT.

This clone was recorded a few times. The chain has TRBV6-1 and TRBJ1-2; D is unresolved. The CDR3 runs 11 residues. In germline, CDR1 is MNHNS, CDR2 SASEGT. V lost 1 base to trimming and J lost 8 bases, with 5 bases between them. The CDR3 DNA reads as TGTGCCAGCAGTGAAGTGCGGGGCTACACCTTC. Translated: CASSEVRGYTF.

This chain uses TRBV19 with TRBJ1-2; D gene unclear. The CDR3 is made up of 13 amino acids. V was cut by 5 bases and J by 3 bases, with 10 bases left in between. Germline V gene sequence: CDR1 LNHDA, CDR2 SQIVND (reference sequence). The CDR3 nucleotides read TGTGCCAGTAGTTATGGGAAGGACTATGGCTACACCTTC. Amino acids: CASSYGKDYGYTF.

This sequence joins TRBV29-1 and TRBJ1-1, with a weak D call TRBD1 (6 bases). Trimming stripped 7 bases from V and 2 bases from J, with 14 bases between. The CDR3 has 13 amino acids. The germline CDR1 and CDR2 sequences are SQVTM and ANQGSEA. The CDR3: CSAVGGANTEAFF. CDR3 coding DNA: TGCAGCGCCGTTGGGGGCGCAAACACTGAAGCTTTCTTT.

The chain employs TRBV7-9 and TRBJ1-4; D might be TRBD1 (5 bases). Looked up from germline, CDR1 is SEHNR and CDR2 is FQNEAQ (reference sequence). The CDR3 spans 14 residues. Trimming cost V 8 bases and J 4 bases, with 14 bases left between them. CDR3 amino acids: CASSIQAGNEKLFF. The CDR3 DNA sequence: TGTGCCAGCTCTATACAGGCCGGTAATGAAAAACTGTTTTTT.

This chain joins TRBV7-9 and TRBJ1-1; TRBD1 matches 9 bases. V dropped 5 bases and J dropped 6; count of bases not matched to a gene: 7. CDR1 and CDR2 from the germline V gene are SEHNR and FQNEAQ (reference sequence). CDR3 size: 14 residues. The CDR3 DNA reads TGTGCCAGCAGCGGGACGGACAGGGGACCTGAAGCTTTCTTT. This encodes CASSGTDRGPEAFF. Full variable domain (remainder filled in from reference TRBV7-9 and TRBJ1-1): DTGVSQNPRHKITKRGQNVTFRCDPISEHNRLYWYRQTLGQGPEFLTYFQNEAQLEKSRLLSDRFSAERPKGSFSTLEIQRTEQGDSAMYLCASSGTDRGPEAFFGQGTRLTVV.

The genes are TRBV18 and TRBJ2-2; TRBD1 might be the D (6 bases). Trimming took off 4 bases at V and 0 bases at J, with 12 bases between the two ends. The CDR3 loop spans 16 amino acids. Germline V gene sequence: CDR1 KGHSH, CDR2 LQKENI. DNA of the CDR3: TGTGCCAGCTCACTCGGGACACGCTCGAACACCGGGGAGCTGTTTTTT. Amino acid sequence: CASSLGTRSNTGELFF.

Note on this clone: This specimen includes other DNA sequences encoding the same CDR3. V and J are TRBV2 and TRBJ1-6; 12 positions match TRBD1. V gave up 8 bases and J gave up 9 bases; unmatched junction bases: 11. CDR3 size: 16 residues. Germline CDR1 is SNHLY and CDR2 is FYNNEI. CDR3 nucleotide sequence: TGTGCCAGCGCCAGGGAGGGACAGGGGGCTATTTCACCCCTCCACTTT. This encodes CASAREGQGAISPLHF.

CDR3 DNA: TGTGCCAGCAGCTTAGTACAGGGTCGGGCCGGGGAGCTGTTTTTT. Its translation: CASSLVQGRAGELFF. The chain uses TRBV11-1 and TRBJ2-2, with D possibly TRBD1 on 6 matching bases. CDR1 is SGHAT, CDR2 FQDESV, per germline (reference sequence). Between the trimmed V and J ends, which lost 1 base and 6 bases, there was a span of 12 bases. The CDR3 totals 15 residues.

As regards this clone: Within the sample, other DNA sequences also encode this same CDR3. The gene calls are TRBV7-3 and TRBJ1-1; D unresolved. Trimming took off 2 bases at V and 1 base at J, with 5 bases between the two ends. The CDR3 has 13 amino acids. CDR1 and CDR2 from the germline V gene are SGHTA and FQGTGA. The CDR3 DNA reads TGTGCCAGCAGCTTAGGGCAGAACACTGAAGCTTTCTTT. It codes for CASSLGQNTEAFF.

V is TRBV10-3 and J is TRBJ2-3, with D possibly TRBD1 on 6 matching bases. Trimming took 11 bases from V and 0 from J, leaving 12 bases between them. From germline, CDR1 is ENHRY and CDR2 SYGVKD. The CDR3 is made up of 13 amino acids. The CDR3 reads CALAGQSTDTQYF. For the CDR3, the DNA is TGTGCCCTCGCCGGACAGAGCACAGATACGCAGTATTTT.

The V and J genes are TRBV28 and TRBJ2-5, with 9 bases identical to TRBD1. The CDR3 totals 14 residues. The ends lost 5 bases at V and 5 bases at J; junction bases unmatched: 6. Germline assignment: CDR1 MDHEN and CDR2 SYDVKM. The CDR3 here is CASSTRQGEETQYF. The CDR3 region has the DNA TGTGCCAGCAGTACGAGACAGGGGGAGGAGACCCAGTACTTC.

The chain joins TRBV6-6 to TRBJ1-1, with D perhaps TRBD1 (6 bases). This CDR3 comprises 13 residues. The V end was cut by 6 bases, the J end by 3 bases, with 11 bases between. CDR1 and CDR2 from the germline V gene are MNHNY and SVGAGI (reference sequence). The DNA for the CDR3 is TGTGCCAGCAGCCCCGACAGGTACACTGAAGCTTTCTTT. Protein sequence: CASSPDRYTEAFF.

The V call is TRBV30, the J call TRBJ1-2; unclear D gene. CDR3 size: 11 residues. The germline V gene encodes CDR1 GTSNPN and CDR2 SVGIG (reference sequence). Trimming pared 0 bases from V and 8 bases from J, leaving 7 bases between. The CDR3 region is CAWSVLGGYTF. The CDR3 DNA reads as TGTGCCTGGAGTGTATTAGGAGGCTACACCTTC.

This clone showed up just a few times. The chain employs TRBV2 and TRBJ2-1; TRBD2 matches at 10 bases. Germline lookup yields CDR1 SNHLY and CDR2 FYNNEI. J gave up 5 bases and V 6 bases, and 7 bases lay outside the gene matches. This CDR3 comprises 15 residues. CDR3 sequence reads: CASRRQAGGDNEQFF. The DNA of the CDR3 is TGTGCCAGCAGACGCCAAGCGGGAGGGGACAATGAGCAGTTCTTC.

The chain uses TRBV29-1 and TRBJ1-1; the D is unclear. The V end was cut by 2 bases, the J end by 1 base, with 8 bases between. The CDR3 length is 13 residues. Germline CDR1 and CDR2: SQVTM and ANQGSEA. CDR3 in amino acids: CSVELVPNTEAFF. The CDR3 nucleotides are TGCAGCGTTGAACTAGTCCCGAACACTGAAGCTTTCTTT. The full variable domain, completed using reference TRBV29-1 and TRBJ1-1, is SAVISQKPSRDICQRGTSLTIQCQVDSQVTMMFWYRQQPGQSLTLIATANQGSEATYESGFVIDKFPISRPNLTFSTLTVSNMSPEDSSIYLCSVELVPNTEAFFGQGTRLTVV.

This clone was seen a handful of times. The chain is built from TRBV7-7 and TRBJ2-3; 8 nucleotides line up with TRBD2. CDR3 length: 13 residues. Unmatched junction bases numbered 5, after V lost 5 bases and J lost 7 bases. Per germline, CDR1 SSHAT and CDR2 FNYEAQ (reference sequence). The CDR3 DNA reads TGTGCCAGCAGCACGGGGGGGCCAAATACGCAGTATTTT. It encodes CASSTGGPNTQYF.

This clone was detected a few times. The chain has TRBV19 and TRBJ2-5; D is unresolved. Germline loops: CDR1 LNHDA, CDR2 SQIVND (reference sequence). V lost 2 bases, J lost 7 bases, and 8 bases lay in between. The CDR3 is made up of 12 amino acids. The CDR3 is CASSIQFGTQYF. The CDR3 DNA reads TGTGCCAGTAGTATACAATTCGGGACCCAGTACTTC.

J is TRBJ1-3 and V is TRBV6-5; D gene ambiguous. The CDR3 is 11 residues long. Trimming removed 5 bases from V and 4 bases from J, with 3 bases in between. Germline V CDR1 and CDR2: MNHEY, SVGAGI. The CDR3 sequence: CASSGGNTIYF. The CDR3 DNA reads as TGTGCCAGCAGTGGCGGAAACACCATATATTTT.

This clone has just a few counts. The gene calls are TRBV19 and TRBJ1-1; perhaps TRBD1 as D (5 bases). CDR3 size: 13 residues. Germline V CDR1 and CDR2: LNHDA, SQIVND (reference sequence). V shed 6 bases and J shed 5 bases, with 13 bases lying between them. The CDR3 DNA sequence: TGTGCCAGTAGCCGGGACGGTTGGACTGAAGCTTTCTTT. It codes for CASSRDGWTEAFF.

This chain joins TRBV11-1 and TRBJ2-1; 7 bases line up with TRBD1. With V trimmed by 7 bases and J by 8 bases, 5 bases remained unmatched. Germline V lookup: CDR1 SGHAT, CDR2 FQDESV (reference sequence). CDR3 length: 12 residues. The CDR3 nucleotides read TGTGCCAGCACCCAACAGGGGTATGAGCAGTTCTTC. The encoded protein is CASTQQGYEQFF.

Regarding this clone: A read error may account for a junction end that differs from germline. V and J are TRBV11-2 and TRBJ2-3; 8 nucleotides align to TRBD2. The V gene's germline CDR1 is SGHAT and CDR2 FQNNGV. The CDR3 contains 12 residues. CDR3 sequence (DNA): TGTGCCAGCAGCTTGGAAGGGACTAGTATGAATTTT. Translated, it gives CASSLEGTSMNF.

The chain uses TRBV30 and TRBJ1-2, with 7 bases lining up with TRBD1. V dropped 3 bases and J dropped 7; count of bases not matched to a gene: 14. Looked up from germline, CDR1 is GTSNPN and CDR2 is SVGIG (reference sequence). This CDR3 comprises 15 residues. CDR3 nucleotides: TGTGCCTGGAGGGACAGGAGGATTAGGGTCGGTGGCTACACCTTC. Translation gives CAWRDRRIRVGGYTF.